A selection of T cell receptor beta chains follows, all from one sample in a study of early T cells in non-severe SARS-CoV-2 infection. From the 5' RACE reads, TCRdb called clonotypes with MiXCR, one entry per CDR3 protein. The sample includes about 100,000 distinct CDR3 sequences, over 8.5% of them seen just once. Material: whole blood. The receptors stem from an adult who was a healthcare worker with PCR-confirmed SARS-CoV-2 infection or an uninfected control (not recorded which). Both conserved end residues are part of each CDR3. Each record gives: V gene, clone size, J gene, D gene, CDR3 DNA, CDR3 protein. The D gene is left open where the match is weak. Clone size, where shown, is once, few, many, or a class for clones that have expanded.

V: TRBV7-9; size: many; J: TRBJ2-1; D: TRBD2; DNA: TGTGCCAGCAGCCTAAATACGGGACTAGCGGGAGCTCGGAAGTTCTTC; CDR3: CASSLNTGLAGARKFF
V: TRBV28; size: few; J: TRBJ2-7; D: TRBD2; DNA: TGTGCCAGCAGCCTACCGTTAGCGGGACCTACCTACGAGCAGTACTTC; CDR3: CASSLPLAGPTYEQYF
V: TRBV19; size: many; J: TRBJ2-7; D: NA; DNA: TGTGCCAGTAGTATAAGCGGGACAAGCTACGAGCAGTACTTC; CDR3: CASSISGTSYEQYF
V: TRBV28; size: many; J: TRBJ1-6; D: NA; DNA: TGTGCCAGCAGTTCAAGGACTTCTCCCAGTTCACCCCTCCACTTT; CDR3: CASSSRTSPSSPLHF
V: TRBV9; size: NA; J: TRBJ2-3; D: TRBD2; DNA: TGTGCCAGCAGCGACGGACTAGAAGCAGATACGCAGTATTTT; CDR3: CASSDGLEADTQYF
V: TRBV6-2/TRBV6-3; size: few; J: TRBJ1-5; D: NA; DNA: TGTGCCAGCGGTTCTAGCAATCAGCCCCAGCATTTT; CDR3: CASGSSNQPQHF
V: TRBV28; size: NA; J: TRBJ2-4; D: NA; DNA: TGTGCCAGCAAGGAGGGGGCTAGCATTCAGTACTTC; CDR3: CASKEGASIQYF
V: TRBV6-1; size: many; J: TRBJ2-5; D: TRBD1; DNA: TGTGCCAGCAGGGGGGACAGGCCTCGCTTTAGGGAAGAGACCCAGTACTTC; CDR3: CASRGDRPRFREETQYF
V: TRBV5-6; size: NA; J: TRBJ2-4; D: NA; DNA: TGTGCCAGCAGAAGGACCAACCCATATCGCGCCAAAAACATTCAGTACTTC; CDR3: CASRRTNPYRAKNIQYF
V: TRBV28; size: NA; J: TRBJ1-1; D: TRBD1; DNA: TGTGCCAGCAGTTCTCCGACCCTGGGGACAGCTGAAGCTTTCTTT; CDR3: CASSSPTLGTAEAFF
V: TRBV7-2; size: many; J: TRBJ2-6; D: NA; DNA: TGTGCCAGCAGCTTAGTCGCGACAGCGAATTCTGGGGCCAACGTCCTGACTTTC; CDR3: CASSLVATANSGANVLTF
V: TRBV7-8; size: NA; J: TRBJ2-7; D: NA; DNA: TGTGCCAGCAGCGTAACAGGGTTACTGAATCCGAACGAGCAGTACTTC; CDR3: CASSVTGLLNPNEQYF
V: TRBV30; size: many; J: TRBJ2-1; D: TRBD2; DNA: TGTGCCTGGAGCCTCAGCGGGAGCTCCTACAATGAGCAGTTCTTC; CDR3: CAWSLSGSSYNEQFF
V: TRBV6-5; size: few; J: TRBJ2-1; D: TRBD2; DNA: TGTGCCAGCCGGGGAGGGCCCACCAAAAACAATGAGCAGTTCTTC; CDR3: CASRGGPTKNNEQFF
V: TRBV6-5; size: few; J: TRBJ2-7; D: TRBD2; DNA: TGTGCCAGCAGTCTAGCGGGGCCCTTCTACGAGCAGTACTTC; CDR3: CASSLAGPFYEQYF
V: TRBV29-1; size: NA; J: TRBJ2-7; D: NA; DNA: TGCAGCGTTGTACTTAGCGGCGAGCAGTACTTC; CDR3: CSVVLSGEQYF
V: TRBV12-3/TRBV12-4; size: many; J: TRBJ2-5; D: TRBD2; DNA: TGTGCCAGCAGTTTAAAGTCCCCTAGCGGGGAGACCCAGTACTTC; CDR3: CASSLKSPSGETQYF